Below are 26 T cell receptor beta chains sequenced from a single sample in a study of cytomegalovirus exposure and HLA in healthy donors. PCR amplification relied on 60 Vbeta primers (plus 13 Jbeta primers). TCRdb keeps only in-frame clones here, not all; method: immunoSEQ multiplex PCR. Among about 130,000 clones listed, about 10% were seen once. Material for sequencing was PBMCs. The receptors shown here come from a young woman in good health and CMV-seropositive.

V is TRBV29-1 and J is TRBJ2-1; 14 bases fit TRBD2. CDR3 length: 14 residues. The V gene's germline CDR1 is SQVTM and CDR2 ANQGSEA. With 6 bases clipped from V and 6 bases from J, the junction kept 4 bases outside the gene matches. CDR3 coding DNA: TGCAGCGTATTCGGGACTAGCGGGGGCAATGAGCAGTTCTTC. This sequence encodes CSVFGTSGGNEQFF.

The chain combines TRBV5-6 with TRBJ2-7, with 13 bases identical to TRBD2. The CDR3 is 14 residues long. Germline CDR1 SGHDT, CDR2 YYEEEE. Germline trimming cut 6 bases from V and 5 bases from J; bases unmatched to any gene: 5. The CDR3 sequence: CASNFTSGRDEQYF. Written as DNA, the CDR3 is TGTGCCAGCAATTTCACTAGCGGGAGGGACGAGCAGTACTTC. Combining the CDR3 with reference TRBV5-6 and TRBJ2-7 gives the whole variable domain DAGVTQSPTHLIKTRGQQVTLRCSPKSGHDTVSWYQQALGQGPQFIFQYYEEEERQRGNFPDRFSGHQFPNYSSELNVNALLLGDSALYLCASNFTSGRDEQYFGPGTRLTVT.

The J gene is TRBJ2-7, the V gene TRBV5-1; D is possibly TRBD2 (6 bases). Trimming took 5 bases from V and 5 from J, leaving 17 bases between them. CDR1 is SGHRS and CDR2 is YFSETQ in the germline V gene. This CDR3 is 14 amino acids long. CDR3 residues: CASSFLTSNDEQYF. CDR3 in DNA: TGCGCCAGCAGTTTCCTGACTAGTAACGACGAGCAGTACTTC.

The V call is TRBV28, the J call TRBJ2-1; TRBD1 agrees at 9 bases. V lost 6 bases, J lost 14 bases, and 5 bases stayed unmatched. CDR3 length equals 11 residues. CDR1 MDHEN and CDR2 SYDVKM come from the germline V gene. The CDR3 coding sequence is TGTGCCAGCAGCCGGACAGGGGCTGAGTTCTTC. Residues: CASSRTGAEFF.

In its sample, this clone was seen a few times. V is TRBV11-3 and J is TRBJ1-1, with D hard to call. The CDR3 totals 16 residues. Trimming pared 5 bases from V and 2 bases from J, leaving 18 bases between. CDR1 is SGHNT, CDR2 YENEEA, per germline. CDR3 protein: CASSLATHRENTEAFF. CDR3 DNA: TGTGCCAGCAGCCTTGCGACACACCGAGAAAACACTGAAGCTTTCTTT.

Only a few counts were recorded for this clone. The chain uses TRBV15 and TRBJ2-1, with TRBD1 identical over 10 bases. Germline CDR1 and CDR2: LNHNV and YYDKDF (reference sequence). Germline trimming cut 3 bases from V and 8 bases from J; bases unmatched to any gene: 4. This CDR3 comprises 14 residues. The CDR3: CATSRVTGGYEQFF. In nucleotides, the CDR3 is TGTGCCACCAGCAGGGTGACAGGGGGCTATGAGCAGTTCTTC.

The chain joins TRBV28 to TRBJ1-4; D gene uncertain. With 2 bases removed from V and 0 bases from J, the gap between germline ends came to 4 bases. The CDR3 covers 14 residues. Looked up from germline, CDR1 is MDHEN and CDR2 is SYDVKM. The CDR3 nucleotides read TGTGCCAGCAGTTTAACAACAACTAATGAAAAACTGTTTTTT. Translating it yields CASSLTTTNEKLFF.

This clone was recorded a few times. J is TRBJ1-4 and V is TRBV28; D perhaps matches TRBD1 (5 bases). V was trimmed by 6 bases and J by 1 base, leaving 12 bases between them. The CDR3 contains 15 residues. From germline, CDR1 is MDHEN and CDR2 SYDVKM. CDR3 in amino acids: CASSLGGGTNEKLFF. In nucleotides, the CDR3 is TGTGCCAGCAGCTTGGGGGGGGGAACTAATGAAAAACTGTTTTTT. Variable domain in full (rest from reference TRBV28 and TRBJ1-4): DVKVTQSSRYLVKRTGEKVFLECVQDMDHENMFWYRQDPGLGLRLIYFSYDVKMKEKGDIPEGYSVSREKKERFSLILESASTNQTSMYLCASSLGGGTNEKLFFGSGTQLSVL.

This clone turned up a few times. The chain joins TRBV5-1 to TRBJ2-2; no reliable D call. CDR3 length: 16 amino acids. V was shortened by 2 bases and J by 2 bases, with 13 bases between the two germline ends. CDR1 and CDR2 from the germline V gene are SGHRS and YFSETQ. In DNA form, the CDR3 reads TGCGCCAGCAGCTTAGTGGGTAACAGAAACACCGGGGAGCTGTTTTTT. Translation gives CASSLVGNRNTGELFF.

This clone was seen only a few times. V gene TRBV19 combines with J gene TRBJ1-5; D unresolved. This CDR3 has 13 amino acids. Germline CDR1 is LNHDA and CDR2 is SQIVND (reference sequence). Trimming pared 7 bases from V and 4 bases from J, leaving 11 bases between. CDR3 in DNA: TGTGCCAGTAAAAAAGAAGCAAATCAGCCCCAGCATTTT. Protein product: CASKKEANQPQHF. Drawing the rest from reference TRBV19 and TRBJ1-5, the complete variable domain is DGGITQSPKYLFRKEGQNVTLSCEQNLNHDAMYWYRQDPGQGLRLIYYSQIVNDFQKGDIAEGYSVSREKKESFPLTVTSAQKNPTAFYLCASKKEANQPQHFGDGTRLSIL.

This clone has just a few counts. The CDR3 nucleotides read TGTGCCAGCAGCCCTGGACAAGAGAACACCGGGGAGCTGTTTTTT. As protein: CASSPGQENTGELFF. V and J are TRBV11-3 and TRBJ2-2, with a tentative D call TRBD1 (5 bases). This CDR3 spans 15 amino acids. The germline V and J ends were trimmed by 5 bases and 1 base, with 11 bases remaining between them. CDR1 is SGHNT, CDR2 YENEEA, per germline.

V is TRBV6-5 and J is TRBJ2-7; a possible D gene is TRBD2 (6 bases). Germline values: CDR1 MNHEY, CDR2 SVGAGI. The CDR3 extends over 14 amino acids. Trimming removed 5 bases at V and 2 bases at J, with 13 bases between. DNA for the CDR3: TGTGCCAGCAGTCAGGGACTCGGTGCCTACGAGCAGTACTTC. Amino acid sequence: CASSQGLGAYEQYF.

This clone came up a few times. The chain combines TRBV30 with TRBJ2-7; a weak D match, TRBD1 (5 bases). V shed 2 bases and J shed 2 bases, with 13 bases lying between them. Germline V gives CDR1 GTSNPN, CDR2 SVGIG (reference sequence). CDR3 length equals 14 residues. The CDR3 DNA is TGTGCCTGGAGTCCTACAGGAACTACCTACGAGCAGTACTTC. This codes for CAWSPTGTTYEQYF.

This chain joins TRBV6-1 and TRBJ2-3, with 10 bases matching TRBD2. CDR1 MNHNS and CDR2 SASEGT come from the germline V gene. V shed 7 bases and J 8 bases; nucleotides not matched to a gene: 6. This CDR3 is 13 amino acids long. This CDR3 reads CASKVAGGGTQYF. In DNA, the CDR3 is TGTGCCAGCAAGGTAGCGGGGGGCGGTACGCAGTATTTT.

Of note for this clone: Additional DNA sequences in this sample encode the identical CDR3. The rearrangement joins TRBV6-5 to TRBJ1-1; D is unclear. The germline V and J ends were trimmed by 7 bases and 5 bases, with 11 bases remaining between them. From germline, CDR1 is MNHEY and CDR2 SVGAGI. The CDR3 has 12 residues. The CDR3, as DNA: TGTGCCAGCACCAGGACGGGGACTGAAGCTTTCTTT. Its translation is CASTRTGTEAFF.

The rearrangement uses TRBV9 and TRBJ2-1; TRBD2 agrees at 7 bases. The J segment lost 3 bases and the V segment lost 3 bases, leaving 3 bases of the junction unmatched. The germline gives CDR1 SGDLS, CDR2 YYNGEE. The CDR3 spans 14 residues. The CDR3 is CASSDASGYNEQFF. The CDR3 region has the DNA TGTGCCAGCAGCGACGCTAGCGGCTACAATGAGCAGTTCTTC.

A few counts support this clone. The rearrangement links TRBV7-9 to TRBJ1-4, with a possible D match to TRBD1 (5 bases). This CDR3 contains 15 residues. V lost 2 bases and J lost 8, with 15 bases in between. Per germline, CDR1 SEHNR and CDR2 FQNEAQ (reference sequence). The CDR3 here is CASSLLWGDKEKLFF. In DNA, the CDR3 is TGTGCCAGCAGCTTACTGTGGGGGGATAAAGAAAAACTGTTTTTT.

The chain employs TRBV9 and TRBJ1-2, with unresolved D. The germline CDR1 and CDR2 sequences are SGDLS and YYNGEE. The length of the CDR3 is 15 residues. V was cut by 1 base and J by 0 bases, with 10 bases left in between. The CDR3 is CASSVQATSNYGYTF. The DNA for the CDR3 is TGTGCCAGCAGCGTACAAGCGACTTCTAACTATGGCTACACCTTC. The whole variable domain, filled in from reference TRBV9 and TRBJ1-2, reads DSGVTQTPKHLITATGQRVTLRCSPRSGDLSVYWYQQSLDQGLQFLIQYYNGEERAKGNILERFSAQQFPDLHSELNLSSLELGDSALYFCASSVQATSNYGYTFGSGTRLTVV.

This clone was seen only a few times. This chain links TRBV6-6 with TRBJ1-4, with D possibly TRBD1 on 5 matching bases. The germline V and J ends were trimmed by 2 bases and 5 bases, with 12 bases remaining between them. Germline V gene sequence: CDR1 MNHNY, CDR2 SVGAGI (reference sequence). CDR3 length equals 15 residues. CDR3 coding DNA: TGTGCCAGCAGTTACGGGGCATCAAGGAATGAAAAACTGTTTTTT. Its protein is CASSYGASRNEKLFF.

The chain joins TRBV29-1 to TRBJ2-6, with 8 positions matching TRBD2. Germline V gene data show CDR1 as SQVTM and CDR2 as ANQGSEA. J gave up 1 base and V 4 bases, and 6 bases lay outside the gene matches. The CDR3 totals 16 residues. This CDR3 reads CSVAGGRDSGANVLTF. The CDR3 nucleotides read TGCAGCGTTGCGGGGGGGCGCGATTCTGGGGCCAACGTCCTGACTTTC.

This clone was picked up a small number of times. The genes are TRBV30 and TRBJ2-2, with a weak D call TRBD2 (5 bases). The CDR3 has 14 residues. The V gene's germline CDR1 is GTSNPN and CDR2 SVGIG (reference sequence). V was clipped by 5 bases and J by 4 bases, with 14 bases between them. CDR3 nucleotides: TGTGCCTGGGCCGAGACTATGGTCACCGGGGAGCTGTTTTTT. It codes for CAWAETMVTGELFF. Combining the CDR3 with reference TRBV30 and TRBJ2-2 gives the whole variable domain SQTIHQWPATLVQPVGSPLSLECTVEGTSNPNLYWYRQAAGRGLQLLFYSVGIGQISSEVPQNLSASRPQDRQFILSSKKLLLSDSGFYLCAWAETMVTGELFFGEGSRLTVL.

This chain uses TRBV27 with TRBJ2-2; unclear D gene. Germline values: CDR1 MNHEY, CDR2 SMNVEV (reference sequence). The V end was cut by 6 bases, the J end by 6 bases, with 14 bases between. The CDR3 sequence is 14 residues long. The CDR3: CASSPSLQSGELFF. Here the CDR3 DNA reads TGTGCCAGCAGCCCGTCCCTCCAGTCCGGGGAGCTGTTTTTT.

This rearrangement joins TRBV6-5 to TRBJ2-3; possible D gene TRBD1, 5 bases. The germline CDR1 and CDR2 sequences are MNHEY and SVGAGI. The V gene lost 7 bases and the J gene lost 1 base, with 15 bases spanning the gap. This CDR3 has 15 residues. The CDR3 loop is CASTITGLRTDTQYF. In DNA, the CDR3 is TGTGCCAGCACCATTACAGGTCTCCGCACAGATACGCAGTATTTT.

The chain uses TRBV7-9 and TRBJ2-7; D perhaps matches TRBD2 (5 bases). CDR1 SEHNR and CDR2 FQNEAQ come from the germline V gene (reference sequence). The CDR3 consists of 15 residues. V gave up 3 bases and J gave up 0 bases, with 12 bases separating them. In DNA form, the CDR3 reads TGTGCCAGCAGCTTTGACCGGGGTAGCTCCTACGAGCAGTACTTC. Its protein product is CASSFDRGSSYEQYF.

This clone rates as medium-sized. This rearrangement joins TRBV6-4 to TRBJ2-3, with D perhaps TRBD1 (5 bases). The V gene's germline CDR1 is MRHNA and CDR2 SNTAGT. V was cut by 2 bases and J by 0 bases, with 9 bases left in between. This CDR3 region has 15 residues. The CDR3 bases are TGTGCCAGCAGTGACGGGGCGGCGAGCACAGATACGCAGTATTTT. This codes for CASSDGAASTDTQYF.

This chain joins TRBV25-1 and TRBJ2-5, with TRBD1 matching over 11 bases. With V trimmed by 6 bases and J by 5 bases, 2 bases remained unmatched. The CDR3 is 13 amino acids. Germline loops: CDR1 MGHDK, CDR2 SYGVNS. CDR3 amino acids: CASRDRGQETQYF. DNA of the CDR3: TGTGCCAGCAGGGACAGGGGGCAGGAGACCCAGTACTTC.